This T cell receptor (beta chain) was recovered during a study of blood T cell repertoires in COVID-19. Turning to the study itself: Spain, Italy and the United States supplied samples that represented acute and convalescent COVID-19. T cells, B-cell-depleted T cells, or PBMCs provided the cDNA or gDNA that served as material.

V was pared by 2 bases and J by 5 bases, with 15 bases between. The CDR3 covers 15 residues. CDR1 is MDHEN, CDR2 SYDVKM, per germline. The authors' processing: Reference gene primer amplification gave nucleated cell count estimates. Using immunoSEQ multiplex PCR, the repertoire was profiled, and TCRdb retains in-frame clones only, with some absent. V and J calls and clone size are as listed in that table; D and trimming were resolved from the DNA. The sample comprises nearly 95,000 clones, around 87% of which are singletons, and under 8% rests with the top ten. Specimen: peripheral blood. V gene TRBV28 combines with J gene TRBJ1-2, with a possible D match to TRBD1 (5 bases). The TCR comes from a human donor with acute or convalescent COVID-19. The donor label of this sample is uncertain. DNA for the CDR3: TGTGCCAGCAGTTTAGGTAGTAGGCAGGGTTATGGCTACACCTTC. This codes for CASSLGSRQGYGYTF.